This T cell receptor (beta chain) is from a study of metastatic and nonmetastatic thyroid tumors. Study-wide findings and caveats: Versus benign nodules, malignant thyroid tumors reportedly had significantly higher TCR beta diversity, in blood and tumor.

The V end lost 4 bases, the J end lost 0 bases, and 7 bases lay between the germline ends. The CDR3 is made up of 14 amino acids. Germline V gene data show CDR1 as WSHSY and CDR2 as SAAADI. The sample holds many counts of this clone. What it binds is not known. TCRdb re-processed the PCR reads through MiXCR. The sample has about 24,000 clones, around an eighth seen once. All patients reached thyroid surgery having received no treatment beforehand. The chain is built from TRBV10-2 and TRBJ2-1, with D possibly being TRBD2 (5 bases). Sequences were obtained from blood. The clonotype comes from a female donor with papillary thyroid cancer or a benign thyroid nodule (not recorded which). Some clones in this sample may be carry-over from other donors' samples. The CDR3 is CASSVGDSYNEQFF. DNA of the CDR3: TGCGCCAGCAGTGTGGGAGACTCCTACAATGAGCAGTTCTTC.